This note documents a single TCR beta chain sequence. What it recognizes is unknown. V lost 3 bases and J lost 5, with 7 bases in between. The length of the CDR3 is 12 residues. In germline, CDR1 is SGHTA, CDR2 FQGNSA. This entry comes from a study of human thymus T cells. General observations from the study: Thymic and blood repertoires appeared to show biased V and J gene usage. Related work found strong thymic repertoire overlap between unrelated individuals.

TCRdb keeps only in-frame clones here, not all; method: immunoSEQ multiplex PCR. The sample has tens of thousands of clones, roughly 96% seen once. Thymus tissue for the work was resected from patients undergoing corrective heart surgery. Donation was from healthy Finnish infants who were having corrective surgery that addressed congenital heart defects. This TCR derives from a girl less than two years old with a congenital heart defect but otherwise immunologically healthy. Material for sequencing was thymus tissue. The V gene is TRBV7-2, the J gene TRBJ1-1; a weak D match, TRBD1 (5 bases). The CDR3 sequence: CASSFSGTEAFF. CDR3 DNA sequence: TGTGCCAGCAGCTTTTCAGGGACTGAAGCTTTCTTT.